The 2 T cell receptor beta chains below were found in one sample sequenced in a study of OX40 agonist ivuxolimab in advanced cancers. The table came from immunoSEQ multiplex PCR; TCRdb's copy has only in-frame clones and leaves some out. Of 50,000 or so clones listed, approximately 89% were seen once; the top ten hold 5% to 6.5%. Sample: CD4+ or CD8+ T cells sorted from blood, taken in a trial of the OX40 agonist ivuxolimab. All receptors derive from an adult with an advanced solid tumor such as melanoma, head and neck, liver or kidney cancer.

Here the CDR3 DNA reads TGTGCCAGCAGTGAATGGTATAGTTACTCCGGTGACACTGAAGCTTTCTTT. Its translation: CASSEWYSYSGDTEAFF. This rearrangement joins TRBV25-1 to TRBJ1-1, with no clear D. Germline lookup yields CDR1 MGHDK and CDR2 SYGVNS. The V end was cut by 1 base, the J end by 3 bases, with 18 bases between. The CDR3 extends over 17 amino acids. Looking up the rest from reference TRBV25-1 and TRBJ1-1 gives the full variable domain: EADIYQTPRYLVIGTGKKITLECSQTMGHDKMYWYQQDPGMELHLIHYSYGVNSTEKGDLSSESTVSRIRTEHFPLTLESARPSHTSQYLCASSEWYSYSGDTEAFFGQGTRLTVV.

The chain links TRBV28 to TRBJ2-7, with TRBD2 as a possible D gene (5 bases). Germline lookup yields CDR1 MDHEN and CDR2 SYDVKM. The CDR3 consists of 14 residues. V was clipped by 5 bases and J by 2 bases, with 13 bases between them. The CDR3 DNA follows: TGTGCCAGCAGTACCAACGGGATGCCCTACGAGCAGTACTTC. Encoded protein: CASSTNGMPYEQYF.